The rows below give T cell receptor beta chains drawn from one sample of a study of early T cells in non-severe SARS-CoV-2 infection. A single record per CDR3 protein comes from TCRdb applying MiXCR to the 5' RACE reads. This sample has around 77,000 distinct CDR3 sequences, with around 13% found just once. Here the sequenced sample was whole blood, taken at baseline. These receptors all come from an adult who was a healthcare worker with PCR-confirmed SARS-CoV-2 infection or an uninfected control (not recorded which). Each CDR3 is given with its conserved first and last residue. A D gene is named only where the DNA matches it firmly. Rows give clone size only sometimes, using once, few, many, or a class for an expanded clone.

clone size,V gene,J gene,D gene,CDR3 protein,CDR3 DNA
few,TRBV27,TRBJ2-7,-,CASADTLGNYEQYF,TGTGCCAGCGCGGACACGCTAGGGAACTACGAGCAGTACTTC
few,TRBV7-2,TRBJ2-1,TRBD2,CASSFQAGINEQFF,TGTGCCAGCAGCTTTCAAGCGGGGATAAATGAGCAGTTCTTC
-,TRBV29-1,TRBJ1-1,-,CSVGRGDTEAFF,TGCAGCGTGGGGAGAGGGGACACTGAAGCTTTCTTT
-,TRBV18,TRBJ1-1,TRBD1,CASSLPTGVITEAFF,TGTGCCAGCTCACTACCGACAGGGGTGATTACTGAAGCTTTCTTT
many,TRBV7-7,TRBJ2-3,TRBD1,CASSPSRQGAPDTQYF,TGTGCCAGCAGCCCGTCACGACAGGGGGCTCCAGATACGCAGTATTTT
few,TRBV28,TRBJ2-1,-,CASSLRGSSINEQFF,TGTGCCAGCAGTTTAAGGGGGAGTAGTATCAATGAGCAGTTCTTC
few,TRBV18,TRBJ2-2,-,CASSPAQANTGELFF,TGTGCCAGCTCACCGGCCCAGGCGAACACCGGGGAGCTGTTTTTT
-,TRBV12-3/TRBV12-4,TRBJ1-3,TRBD1,CASSFRQGSLSGNTIYF,TGTGCCAGCAGTTTTCGACAGGGTAGCCTATCTGGAAACACCATATATTTT
few,TRBV7-3,TRBJ1-1,-,CASSFARNTEAFF,TGTGCCAGCAGCTTCGCAAGGAACACTGAAGCTTTCTTT
few,TRBV6-4,TRBJ1-6,TRBD1,CASIETGRSGSPLHF,TGTGCCAGCATCGAGACAGGGAGATCGGGTTCACCCCTCCACTTT
few,TRBV10-1,TRBJ1-1,-,CASRTYTEAFF,TGCGCCAGTCGGACCTACACTGAAGCTTTCTTT
-,TRBV6-6,TRBJ2-7,TRBD1,CASSRDRGKYEQYF,TGTGCCAGCAGTCGGGACAGGGGAAAATACGAGCAGTACTTC
many,TRBV7-6,TRBJ1-2,-,CASSLATLPGTFGYGYTF,TGTGCCAGCAGCTTAGCGACTCTCCCCGGGACCTTTGGGTATGGCTACACCTTC
few,TRBV2,TRBJ2-2,TRBD1,CASSVRGQGSTGELFF,TGTGCCAGCAGTGTAAGGGGACAGGGGTCCACCGGGGAGCTGTTTTTT
few,TRBV20-1,TRBJ2-7,-,CSAGIRDGAYEQYF,TGCAGTGCCGGTATTCGGGACGGCGCCTACGAGCAGTACTTC
many,TRBV5-1,TRBJ2-1,-,CASSLGQGYEQFF,TGCGCCAGCAGCTTGGGGCAGGGTTATGAGCAGTTCTTC
few,TRBV11-2,TRBJ2-1,TRBD2,CASSWTSGSSNEQFF,TGTGCCAGCAGTTGGACTAGCGGGAGCTCAAATGAGCAGTTCTTC
-,TRBV20-1,TRBJ2-3,-,CSARVFLSTDTQYF,TGCAGTGCTAGAGTCTTCCTTAGCACAGATACGCAGTATTTT
-,TRBV28,TRBJ2-7,TRBD2,CASSPGTSDYEQYF,TGTGCCAGCAGCCCCGGGACTAGCGACTACGAGCAGTACTTC
-,TRBV18,TRBJ2-3,-,CASSPVGVGTDTQYF,TGTGCCAGCTCTCCCGTGGGGGTCGGGACAGATACGCAGTATTTT
few,TRBV30,TRBJ1-1,-,CAWSGQIITEAFF,TGTGCCTGGAGTGGACAAATCATAACTGAAGCTTTCTTT
few,TRBV28,TRBJ2-5,TRBD2,CASSFGWSGRVQETQYF,TGTGCCAGCAGTTTCGGGTGGAGCGGGAGAGTCCAAGAGACCCAGTACTTC
few,TRBV18,TRBJ1-2,-,CASSPNREKRGYGYTF,TGTGCCAGCTCACCCAACCGGGAAAAGCGGGGCTATGGCTACACCTTC
-,TRBV5-4,TRBJ2-5,TRBD2,CASSLSGGWETQYF,TGTGCCAGCAGCTTGTCGGGAGGGTGGGAGACCCAGTACTTC
few,TRBV27,TRBJ2-5,-,CASSLRGLYAETQYF,TGTGCCAGCAGTTTACGGGGCCTCTATGCAGAGACCCAGTACTTC
-,TRBV3-1,TRBJ2-1,TRBD2,CASSPTSVGEQFF,TGTGCCAGCAGCCCGACTAGCGTGGGTGAGCAGTTCTTC
-,TRBV28,TRBJ1-6,-,CASRGELDNSPLHF,TGTGCCAGCAGGGGGGAACTGGATAATTCACCCCTCCACTTT